The rows below give T cell receptor beta chains drawn from one sample of a study of cytomegalovirus exposure and HLA in healthy donors. Generated by immunoSEQ multiplex PCR, the TCRdb table keeps only in-frame clones and is missing some. The sample holds around 99,000 clones, under 85% seen once. The sample consisted of PBMCs. All receptors come from a woman between 45 and 65 years old in good health and CMV-seropositive. The CDR3 runs from the conserved cysteine through the conserved F or W. The order of the fields is clone size, D gene, CDR3 length, J gene, V gene, CDR3 DNA, CDR3 protein. The D gene is left open where the match is weak. Rows give clone size only sometimes, using once, few, many, or a class for an expanded clone.

>.|.|14|TRBJ1-2|TRBV2
TGTGCCAGCGGGGAGGACCCGAATAACTATGGCTACACCTTC
CASGEDPNNYGYTF
>.|.|14|TRBJ1-1|TRBV5-4
TGTGCCAGCAGCTTGGATCAGGATGGGACTGAAGCTTTCTTT
CASSLDQDGTEAFF
>.|.|16|TRBJ2-5|TRBV15
TGTGCCACCAGCAGAGATCTACAGGGAGGGCGGGAGACCCAGTACTTC
CATSRDLQGGRETQYF
>once|.|10|TRBJ1-1|TRBV6-5
TGCGCGGCAGGGCACACTGAAGCTTTCTTT
CAAGHTEAFF
>.|TRBD2|11|TRBJ2-3|TRBV6-5
TGTGCCAGTAGCGGGGGAGATACGCAGTATTTT
CASSGGDTQYF
>.|TRBD2|19|TRBJ2-4|TRBV5-6
TGTGCCAGCAGCTTGGGACTAGCGGGAGGAGGGTGGGCCAAAAACATTCAGTACTTC
CASSLGLAGGGWAKNIQYF
>.|.|13|TRBJ1-1|TRBV7-9
TGTGCCAGCAGCTCATTCATGAACACTGAAGCTTTCTTT
CASSSFMNTEAFF
>.|TRBD2|15|TRBJ2-7|TRBV2
TGTGCCAGCAGTGACTCGCGCCCGGGAGGCTACGAGCAGTACTTC
CASSDSRPGGYEQYF
>.|.|16|TRBJ2-7|TRBV18
TGTGCCAGCTCACCCTCCGTAGCGGCCCTTCTGTACGAGCAGTACTTC
CASSPSVAALLYEQYF
>.|.|14|TRBJ2-5|TRBV7-9
TGTGCCAGCAGCCTTGACAGAGAACAAGAGACCCAGTACTTC
CASSLDREQETQYF
>.|.|15|TRBJ1-6|TRBV11-1
TGTGCCAGCAGCTTAGAGAGGGCCGGAAATTCACCCCTCCACTTT
CASSLERAGNSPLHF
>.|TRBD1|12|TRBJ2-7|TRBV7-9
TGTTCCAGCAGCTTAGAAACAGGGGTGCAGTACTTC
CSSSLETGVQYF
>.|TRBD1|15|TRBJ2-3|TRBV5-1
TGCGCCAGCAGCTTGGCGTCAGGGGGCGCAGATACGCAGTATTTT
CASSLASGGADTQYF
>.|.|15|TRBJ1-1|TRBV27
TGTGCCAGCACCCTGGGATGGGGGGTAAACACTGAAGCTTTCTTT
CASTLGWGVNTEAFF
>few|.|15|TRBJ1-2|TRBV9
TGTGCCAGCAGAAAGGGAGCAGGGGCGGACTATGGCTACACCTTC
CASRKGAGADYGYTF
>.|TRBD1|15|TRBJ2-7|TRBV6-1
TGTGCCAGCAGTGAAATGGGGACAGATCGGAACGAGCAGTACTTC
CASSEMGTDRNEQYF
>.|TRBD2|16|TRBJ2-3|TRBV5-1
TGCGCCAGCAGCCGGGGGGTAGCGGGAAGGACAGATACGCAGTATTTT
CASSRGVAGRTDTQYF
>.|TRBD1|16|TRBJ2-1|TRBV2
TGTGCCAGCAGTGAAAGCGGCAGGGGGTCCTACAATGAGCAGTTCTTC
CASSESGRGSYNEQFF
>.|.|18|TRBJ1-1|TRBV6-1
TGTGCCAGCAGTGAACCCCGCTCCGGACGGGGAATTTTCACTGAAGCTTTCTTT
CASSEPRSGRGIFTEAFF
>.|.|15|TRBJ2-2|TRBV10-3
TGTGCCATCAGTGAGTCCCCATCAGGAACCGGGGAGCTGTTTTTT
CAISESPSGTGELFF
>.|.|15|TRBJ1-5|TRBV6-5
TGTGCCAGCAGTTACGGGGGGGGCGGCAATCAGCCCCAGCATTTT
CASSYGGGGNQPQHF
>.|TRBD2|20|TRBJ2-6|TRBV9
TGTGCCAGCAGCGACACGCCATCCGGACTAGCGGGAGCTGGGGCCAACGTCCTGACTTTC
CASSDTPSGLAGAGANVLTF
>.|.|14|TRBJ2-2|TRBV5-1
TGCGCCAGCAGCCGCCCTTCCGGGATCGGGGAGCTGTTTTTT
CASSRPSGIGELFF
>.|TRBD2|15|TRBJ2-7|TRBV4-3
TGCGCCAGCAGCCCCTCCCCGAGTAGCGGGAACGAGCAGTACTTC
CASSPSPSSGNEQYF
>once|.|9|TRBJ2-5|TRBV27
TGTGCCACCGAAGAGACCCAGTACTTC
CATEETQYF